The clone carrying this T cell receptor (beta chain) was seen many times. No antigen is known for it. The source of the sample is a study of spatial heterogeneity in lung cancer. Time point defined: sample taken at primary tumor resection. Unsorted samples of tumor, nontumor lung or frozen PBMC had their whole RNA sequenced. Every molecule of TCR cDNA had its own unique molecular identifier. TCRdb passed the 5' RACE reads through MiXCR, listing each CDR3 protein once. The sample includes about 18,000 distinct CDR3 sequences, 7% of them seen just once. Whole-study results and caveats: Tracking of tumor mutation counts was seen in expanded intratumoral alpha and beta TCR counts.

CDR1 and CDR2 from the germline V gene are MDHEN and SYDVKM. The V and J ends lost 4 bases and 1 base respectively, with 13 bases between them. This CDR3 is 16 amino acids long. The genes are TRBV28 and TRBJ2-2; D remains unclear. This clonotype was obtained from a female donor with early-stage non-small cell lung cancer. This specimen was lung tumor tissue, taken at surgery. CDR3 loop: CASSSQRQLNTGELFF. The DNA of the CDR3 is TGTGCCAGCAGTTCACAGAGGCAGCTGAACACCGGGGAGCTGTTTTTT.